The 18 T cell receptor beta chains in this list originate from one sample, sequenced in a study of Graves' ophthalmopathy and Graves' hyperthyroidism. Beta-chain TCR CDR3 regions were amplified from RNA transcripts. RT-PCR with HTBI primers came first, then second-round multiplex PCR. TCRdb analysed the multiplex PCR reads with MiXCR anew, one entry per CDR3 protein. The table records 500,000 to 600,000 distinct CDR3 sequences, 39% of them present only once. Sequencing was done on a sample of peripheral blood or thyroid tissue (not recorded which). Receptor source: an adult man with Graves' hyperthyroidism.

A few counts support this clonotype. DNA of the CDR3: TGTGCCAGCACTCCGGGACAGGGGCCGCCATCGAACACCGGGGAGCTGTTTTTT. Its translation is CASTPGQGPPSNTGELFF. The chain employs TRBV9 and TRBJ2-2; the match to TRBD1 covers 10 bases. The ends lost 6 bases at V and 0 bases at J; junction bases unmatched: 11. This CDR3 is 18 amino acids long. Germline V gives CDR1 SGDLS, CDR2 YYNGEE. Looking up the rest from reference TRBV9 and TRBJ2-2 gives the full variable domain: DSGVTQTPKHLITATGQRVTLRCSPRSGDLSVYWYQQSLDQGLQFLIQYYNGEERAKGNILERFSAQQFPDLHSELNLSSLELGDSALYFCASTPGQGPPSNTGELFFGEGSRLTVL.

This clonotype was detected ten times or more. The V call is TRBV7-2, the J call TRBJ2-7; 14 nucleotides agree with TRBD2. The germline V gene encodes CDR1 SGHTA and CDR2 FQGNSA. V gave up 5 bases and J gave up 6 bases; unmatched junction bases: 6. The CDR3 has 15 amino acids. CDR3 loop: CASSARLAGGPEQYF. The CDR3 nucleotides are TGTGCCAGCAGCGCTAGACTAGCGGGGGGGCCCGAGCAGTACTTC.

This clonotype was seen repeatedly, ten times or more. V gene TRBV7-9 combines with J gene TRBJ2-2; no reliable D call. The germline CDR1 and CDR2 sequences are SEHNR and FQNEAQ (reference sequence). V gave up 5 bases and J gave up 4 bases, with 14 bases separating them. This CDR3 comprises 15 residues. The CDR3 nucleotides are TGTGCCAGCAGCCAAGAGATCTACCTCACCGGGGAGCTGTTTTTT. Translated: CASSQEIYLTGELFF.

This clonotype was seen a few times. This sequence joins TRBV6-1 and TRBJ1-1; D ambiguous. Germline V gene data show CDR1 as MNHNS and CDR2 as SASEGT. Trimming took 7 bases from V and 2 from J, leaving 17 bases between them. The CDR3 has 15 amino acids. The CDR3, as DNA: TGTGCCAGCACCGAATCCCCCAGAACAAACACTGAAGCTTTCTTT. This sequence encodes CASTESPRTNTEAFF.

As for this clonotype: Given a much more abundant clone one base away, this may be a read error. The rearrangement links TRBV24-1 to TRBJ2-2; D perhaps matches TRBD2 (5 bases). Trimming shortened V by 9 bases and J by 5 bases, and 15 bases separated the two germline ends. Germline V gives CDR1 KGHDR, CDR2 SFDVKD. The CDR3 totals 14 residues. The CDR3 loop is CATGKTAGTGELFF. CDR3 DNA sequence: TGTGCCACCGGTAAGACCGCGGGTACCGGGGAGCTGTTTTTT.

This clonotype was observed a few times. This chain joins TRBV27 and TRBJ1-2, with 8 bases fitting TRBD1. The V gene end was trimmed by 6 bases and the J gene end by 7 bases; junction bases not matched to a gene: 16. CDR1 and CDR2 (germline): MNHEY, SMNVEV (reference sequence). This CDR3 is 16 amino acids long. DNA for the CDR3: TGTGCCAGCAGCAACCTTGGACAGGGTCTCTCCGCTGGCTACACCTTC. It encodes CASSNLGQGLSAGYTF.

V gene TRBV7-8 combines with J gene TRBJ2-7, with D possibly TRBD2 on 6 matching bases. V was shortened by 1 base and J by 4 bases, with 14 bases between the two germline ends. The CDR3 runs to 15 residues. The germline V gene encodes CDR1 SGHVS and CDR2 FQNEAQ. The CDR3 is CASSLGGGNRYEQYF. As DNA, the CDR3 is TGTGCCAGCAGCTTAGGGGGCGGGAATCGATACGAGCAGTACTTC.

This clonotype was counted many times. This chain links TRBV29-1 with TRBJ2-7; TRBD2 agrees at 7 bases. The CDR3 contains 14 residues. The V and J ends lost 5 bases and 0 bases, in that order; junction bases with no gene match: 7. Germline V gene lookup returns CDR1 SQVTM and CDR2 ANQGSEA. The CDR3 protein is CSVSVGGSSYEQYF. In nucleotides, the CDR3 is TGCAGCGTTTCCGTCGGCGGGAGCTCCTACGAGCAGTACTTC.

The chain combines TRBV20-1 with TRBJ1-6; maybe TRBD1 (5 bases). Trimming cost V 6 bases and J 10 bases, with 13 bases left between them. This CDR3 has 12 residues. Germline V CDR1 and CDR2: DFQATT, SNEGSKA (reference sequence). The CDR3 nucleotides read TGCAGTGCCGCGGGACTGGGATCACCCCTCCACTTT. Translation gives CSAAGLGSPLHF.

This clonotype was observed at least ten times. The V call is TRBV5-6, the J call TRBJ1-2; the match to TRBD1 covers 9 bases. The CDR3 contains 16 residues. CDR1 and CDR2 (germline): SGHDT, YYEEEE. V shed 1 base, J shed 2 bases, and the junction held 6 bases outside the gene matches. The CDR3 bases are TGTGCCAGCAGCTTGTCAGGACAGGGGACGAACTATGGCTACACCTTC. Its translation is CASSLSGQGTNYGYTF.

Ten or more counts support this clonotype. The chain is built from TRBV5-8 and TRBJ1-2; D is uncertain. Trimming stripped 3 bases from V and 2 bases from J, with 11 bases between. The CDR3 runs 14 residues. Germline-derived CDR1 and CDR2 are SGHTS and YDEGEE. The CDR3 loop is CASSSKSGNYGYTF. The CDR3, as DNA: TGTGCCAGCAGCTCCAAATCGGGAAACTATGGCTACACCTTC.

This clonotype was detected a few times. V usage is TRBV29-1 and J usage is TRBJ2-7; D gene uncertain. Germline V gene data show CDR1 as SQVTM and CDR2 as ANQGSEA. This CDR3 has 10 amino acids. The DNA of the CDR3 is TGCGGTGGGCAGGTCGGGGAGCAGTACTTC. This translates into CGGQVGEQYF.

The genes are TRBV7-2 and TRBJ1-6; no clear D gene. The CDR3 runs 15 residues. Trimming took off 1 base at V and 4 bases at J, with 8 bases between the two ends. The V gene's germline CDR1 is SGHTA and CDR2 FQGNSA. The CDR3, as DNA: TGTGCCAGCAGCTTAGAGATGGGGTATAATTCACCCCTCCACTTT. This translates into CASSLEMGYNSPLHF.

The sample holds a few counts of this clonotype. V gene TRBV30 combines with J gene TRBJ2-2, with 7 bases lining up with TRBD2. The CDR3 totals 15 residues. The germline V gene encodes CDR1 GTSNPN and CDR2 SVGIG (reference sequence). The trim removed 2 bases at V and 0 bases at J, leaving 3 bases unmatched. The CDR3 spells CAWSWGGTNTGELFF. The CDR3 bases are TGTGCCTGGAGTTGGGGGGGAACGAACACCGGGGAGCTGTTTTTT.

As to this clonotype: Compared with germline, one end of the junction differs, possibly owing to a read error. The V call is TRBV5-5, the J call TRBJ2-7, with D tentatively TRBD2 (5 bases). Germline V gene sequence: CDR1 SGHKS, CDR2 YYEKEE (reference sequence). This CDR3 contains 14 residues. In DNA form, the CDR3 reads TGTGCCAGCAGTTTGGGAGTCAGGACCTACGAGCAGTACTTC. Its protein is CASSLGVRTYEQYF.

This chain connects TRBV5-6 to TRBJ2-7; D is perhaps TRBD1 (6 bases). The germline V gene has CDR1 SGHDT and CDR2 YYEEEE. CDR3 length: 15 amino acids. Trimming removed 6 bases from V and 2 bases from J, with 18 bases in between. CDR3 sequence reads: CASNFEGGRTYEQYF. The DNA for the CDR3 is TGTGCCAGCAACTTTGAAGGGGGTAGGACCTACGAGCAGTACTTC.

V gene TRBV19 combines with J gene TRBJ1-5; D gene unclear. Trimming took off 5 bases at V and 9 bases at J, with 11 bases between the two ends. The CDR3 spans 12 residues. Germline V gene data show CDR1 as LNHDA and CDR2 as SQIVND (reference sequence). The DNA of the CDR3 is TGTGCCAGTAGTCCGAACACTACGCCCCAGCATTTT. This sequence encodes CASSPNTTPQHF.

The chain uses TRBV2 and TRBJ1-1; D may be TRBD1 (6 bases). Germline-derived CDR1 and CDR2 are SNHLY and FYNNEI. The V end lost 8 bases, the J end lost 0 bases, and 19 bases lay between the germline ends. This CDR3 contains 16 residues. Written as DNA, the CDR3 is TGTGCCAGCTCACCACGAACCGCAGGGGTGAACACTGAAGCTTTCTTT. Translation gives CASSPRTAGVNTEAFF.